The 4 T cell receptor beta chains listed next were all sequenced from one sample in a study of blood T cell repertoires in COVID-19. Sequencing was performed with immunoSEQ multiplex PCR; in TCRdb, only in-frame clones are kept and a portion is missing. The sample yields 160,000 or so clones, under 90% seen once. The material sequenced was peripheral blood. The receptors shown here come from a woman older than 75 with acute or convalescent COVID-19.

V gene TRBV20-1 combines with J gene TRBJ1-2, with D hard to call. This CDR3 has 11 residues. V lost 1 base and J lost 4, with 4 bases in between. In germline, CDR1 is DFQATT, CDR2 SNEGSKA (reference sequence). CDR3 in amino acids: CSARVSYGYTF. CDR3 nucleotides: TGCAGTGCTAGAGTTAGCTATGGCTACACCTTC.

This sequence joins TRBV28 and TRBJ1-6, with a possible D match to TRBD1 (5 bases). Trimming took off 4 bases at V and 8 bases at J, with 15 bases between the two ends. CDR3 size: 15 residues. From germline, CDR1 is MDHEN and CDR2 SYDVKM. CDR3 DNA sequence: TGTGCCAGCAGTTCCCCGCAGGGTAGTTATTCACCCCTCCACTTT. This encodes CASSSPQGSYSPLHF.

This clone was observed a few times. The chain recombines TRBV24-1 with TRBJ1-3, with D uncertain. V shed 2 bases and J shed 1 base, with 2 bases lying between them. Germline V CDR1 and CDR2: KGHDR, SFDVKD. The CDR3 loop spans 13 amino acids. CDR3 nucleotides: TGTGCCACCAGTGATTCTTCTGGAAACACCATATATTTT. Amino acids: CATSDSSGNTIYF.

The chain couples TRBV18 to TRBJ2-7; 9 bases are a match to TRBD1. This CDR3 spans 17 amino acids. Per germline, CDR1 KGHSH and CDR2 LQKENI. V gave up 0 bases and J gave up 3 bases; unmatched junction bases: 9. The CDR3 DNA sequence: TGTGCCAGCTCACCACCCGGGACAGGGCATATAATCTACGAGCAGTACTTC. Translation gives CASSPPGTGHIIYEQYF.